This record concerns one T cell receptor (beta chain) sequence. In the authors' workflow: Reference gene primer amplification yielded estimated nucleated cell counts. Profiled with immunoSEQ multiplex PCR; TCRdb holds only in-frame clones, not every one. Clone size and V and J calls were adopted from that table, with D and trimming inferred from the DNA. The table records over 90,000 clones, approximately 91% of them present only once. Germline loops: CDR1 KGHSH, CDR2 LQKENI. With V trimmed by 2 bases and J by 0 bases, 1 base remained unmatched. The CDR3 length is 16 residues. The sample is drawn from a study of blood T cell repertoires in COVID-19. Study-wide context: Whether acute or convalescent, the COVID-19 samples came from the United States, Italy and Spain. PBMCs, B-cell-depleted T cells, or T cells were the source of the cDNA or gDNA that made up the material.

Sequencing was performed on peripheral blood. The V gene is TRBV18, the J gene TRBJ2-1, with 10 bases identical to TRBD2. This TCR was sampled from a man between 18 and 29 years old with acute or convalescent COVID-19. The CDR3 is CASSPRTSGSYNEQFF. The CDR3 nucleotides are TGTGCCAGCTCACCAAGGACTAGCGGCTCCTACAATGAGCAGTTCTTC.